The sequence of this TCR beta chain was determined in a study of CD8+ T cells in alopecia areata (dated by TCRdb to 2017 to 2018). Regarding the study in general: Treated patients were enrolled in an open-label pilot trial of oral tofacitinib, 5 to 10 mg twice daily, for moderate-to-severe alopecia areata. Patients stayed on tofacitinib for 6 to 18 months and then had 6 months of follow-up off drug so that delayed response and recurrence could be assessed. The study used high-throughput TCRbeta sequencing to examine T cell clonal expansion in alopecia areata, in both the C3H/HeJ mouse model and human patients. Scalp tissue and sorted CD4+ and CD8+ peripheral blood T cells from patchy and totalis/universalis alopecia areata patients and from healthy controls were covered by human TCRbeta sequencing. Biopsies were taken from tofacitinib-treated patients at baseline and at 4 and 24 weeks of treatment, and a later scalp biopsy was taken in several of the tofacitinib-treated patients. Scalp clonality was compared across normal scalp (n=4), patchy alopecia areata scalp (n=8), and alopecia totalis/universalis scalp (n=8). RNA was extracted with the PAXgene miRNA kit for fixed scalp, the miRNeasy kit for PBMCs, and the RNeasy kit for mouse skin. TCRbeta CDR3 regions were amplified by immunoSEQ multiplex PCR with 35 Vbeta forward and 13 Jbeta reverse primers. Overall results and qualifications from the work: Resident alphabeta T cells in normal human skin are also sequenced, complicating scalp TCR repertoire analysis, unlike mouse skin dominated by gammadelta T cells. Higher clonality and more expanded CD8+ clones were observed in lesional scalp than in normal scalp, particularly in alopecia totalis/universalis, a finding suggestive of antigenic drive. Shared TCR sequences between patients were less evident than in mice, which may be partly attributable to HLA diversity in the patient population.

Sample time point, as interpreted from the label and publication: baseline before oral tofacitinib. Lesional scalp punch biopsies and peripheral blood were obtained from alopecia areata patients. PBMCs were isolated by density centrifugation and stained for CD3, CD4 and CD8, and CD4+ and CD8+ T cells were sorted on a FACSAria. The receptor library was made with the immunoSEQ multiplex PCR assay. RNA was extracted from all samples and reverse transcribed into cDNA as template for TCR sequencing. SuperScript III was used to make first-strand cDNA, primed with a 2:1 mix of oligo-dT and random hexamers. A synthetic immune receptor repertoire was used to gauge amplification bias, and whatever bias remained was removed computationally. The authors' analysis ran thus. Raw reads were preprocessed to remove errors, and CDR3 was defined by IMGT conventions from the conserved cysteine to phenylalanine. Clonality was computed as 1 minus the Shannon entropy, with the entropy normalized by log2 of the number of productive unique TCRs. Whether scalp clones were CD4 or CD8 was inferred by matching scalp TCRbeta sequences against CD4 and CD8 repertoires sorted from blood. The table was pulled from immuneACCESS by TCRdb, which kept in-frame rearrangements only. Such tables lose some clones; where checked, under half of the loss comes from unresolved V genes, and the rest has no known cause. V, J and clone size reflect that table, while D and trimming were determined from the DNA. For this sample there are 110,000 to 150,000 clones; roughly 62% appear just once. The top ten constitute 5% to 7% of the sample.

CDR1 and CDR2 (MGHRA, YSYEKL) derive from the germline V gene. Counted from cysteine to phenylalanine, this CDR3 has 14 amino acids. Just the 42-base CDR3 DNA is kept, in frame starting at base 1. The trim is 4 bases for V and 4 bases for J, with a gap of 13 bases between the germline ends. Notes on this clone: No antigen is known for it. No base quality values were provided; no much bigger clone lies one nucleotide off.

Sequences were derived from CD4+ T cells sorted from blood, sampled at week 0. The clonotype comes from a human donor with alopecia areata. Rearrangement joined TRBV4-1 to TRBJ1-1; no D gene is confidently identified. In nucleotides, the sequence is TGCGCCAGCAGCCCCGCCCAGTCGGGCACTGAAGCTTTCTTT. The encoded protein is CASSPAQSGTEAFF.